These 28 T cell receptor beta chains were sequenced from one sample in a study of shared clonotypes between healthy human individuals. Libraries were prepared by immunoSEQ multiplex PCR; TCRdb keeps only in-frame clonotypes and omits some of them. The sample has around 2.5 million clones; approximately 94% are singletons. The sequenced sample consisted of naive CD4+ T cells from PBMCs. Indicated subset: CD45RA+ positively selected. The receptors come from a man aged 18 to 35 in good health. Some clones in this sample may be carry-over from other donors' samples.

Only one count was recorded for this clone. V and J are TRBV9 and TRBJ2-7, with D unresolved. This CDR3 is built from 12 residues. Germline V gives CDR1 SGDLS, CDR2 YYNGEE. Trimming removed 1 base at V and 0 bases at J, with 2 bases between. CDR3 sequence reads: CASSVNSYEQYF. The CDR3, as DNA: TGTGCCAGCAGCGTAAACTCCTACGAGCAGTACTTC.

This clone showed up just a few times. V gene TRBV13 combines with J gene TRBJ1-1, with D maybe TRBD1 (5 bases). The V gene lost 6 bases and the J gene lost 1 base, with 18 bases spanning the gap. The CDR3 extends over 16 amino acids. Germline CDR1 and CDR2: PRHDT and FYEKMQ (reference sequence). The CDR3 here is CASRVGAGTWNTEAFF. The CDR3 DNA sequence: TGTGCCAGCAGGGTTGGGGCTGGGACCTGGAACACTGAAGCTTTCTTT.

The J gene is TRBJ2-2, the V gene TRBV5-4; 9 nucleotides line up with TRBD2. V gave up 1 base and J gave up 7 bases; unmatched junction bases: 2. This CDR3 region has 14 residues. From germline, CDR1 is SGHNT and CDR2 YYREEE (reference sequence). The CDR3 region is CASSLPTSGGELFF. The CDR3 DNA reads TGTGCCAGCAGCTTGCCGACTAGCGGCGGGGAGCTGTTTTTT.

This chain joins TRBV2 and TRBJ1-6; 7 nucleotides align to TRBD1. Germline values: CDR1 SNHLY, CDR2 FYNNEI. V was clipped by 6 bases and J by 3 bases; unmatched bases: 8. This CDR3 is 16 amino acids long. The CDR3 reads CASRNRGGVYNSPLHF. The CDR3 DNA is TGTGCCAGCAGGAACCGAGGGGGCGTCTATAATTCACCCCTCCACTTT.

V gene TRBV9 combines with J gene TRBJ2-1; TRBD2 matches 16 bases. This CDR3 spans 17 amino acids. V was clipped by 4 bases and J by 5 bases; unmatched bases: 6. From germline, CDR1 is SGDLS and CDR2 YYNGEE. CDR3 DNA: TGTGCCAGCAGCTCAGGGACTAGCGGGAGGGAAAACAATGAGCAGTTCTTC. Amino acids: CASSSGTSGRENNEQFF. The whole variable domain, remainder taken from reference TRBV9 and TRBJ2-1, is DSGVTQTPKHLITATGQRVTLRCSPRSGDLSVYWYQQSLDQGLQFLIQYYNGEERAKGNILERFSAQQFPDLHSELNLSSLELGDSALYFCASSSGTSGRENNEQFFGPGTRLTVL.

The chain combines TRBV2 with TRBJ1-1, with 7 bases matching TRBD1. CDR1 SNHLY and CDR2 FYNNEI come from the germline V gene. After removal of 1 base from V and 4 bases from J, the junction contained 3 bases not matched to a gene. The CDR3 has 14 residues. CDR3 sequence: CASSEDRGITEAFF. CDR3 sequence (DNA): TGTGCCAGCAGTGAAGACAGGGGAATCACTGAAGCTTTCTTT. The whole variable domain, filled in from reference TRBV2 and TRBJ1-1, reads EPEVTQTPSHQVTQMGQEVILRCVPISNHLYFYWYRQILGQKVEFLVSFYNNEISEKSEIFDDQFSVERPDGSNFTLKIRSTKLEDSAMYFCASSEDRGITEAFFGQGTRLTVV.

The chain joins TRBV19 to TRBJ1-4, with TRBD1 matching 9 bases. Unmatched junction bases numbered 22, after V lost 2 bases and J lost 0 bases. The germline V gene has CDR1 LNHDA and CDR2 SQIVND (reference sequence). This CDR3 spans 23 amino acids. Here the CDR3 DNA reads TGTGCCAGTAGTATATCATATGCCGTGTGGGGGACAGGGACCAATGCAACTAATGAAAAACTGTTTTTT. Protein sequence: CASSISYAVWGTGTNATNEKLFF. The entire variable domain, with the rest obtained from reference TRBV19 and TRBJ1-4, is as follows: DGGITQSPKYLFRKEGQNVTLSCEQNLNHDAMYWYRQDPGQGLRLIYYSQIVNDFQKGDIAEGYSVSREKKESFPLTVTSAQKNPTAFYLCASSISYAVWGTGTNATNEKLFFGSGTQLSVL.

Concerning this clone: The sample has other DNA sequences that encode this CDR3 too. The chain joins TRBV7-2 to TRBJ2-7; D is unresolved. Trimming stripped 1 base from V and 4 bases from J, with 8 bases between. The CDR3 runs to 13 residues. In germline, CDR1 is SGHTA, CDR2 FQGNSA. The CDR3 DNA sequence: TGTGCCAGCAGCTTAGGGATCTCTTACGAGCAGTACTTC. Translation gives CASSLGISYEQYF.

The CDR3 DNA is TGTGCCACCAGCAGATACACCCCGGAGCTGTTTTTT. Translation gives CATSRYTPELFF. The chain is built from TRBV15 and TRBJ1-4; D gene unclear. TRBJ2-2 explains the end of the DNA better; the J call may be wrong. Germline V lookup: CDR1 LNHNV, CDR2 YYDKDF (reference sequence). The CDR3 extends over 12 amino acids.

The chain is built from TRBV6-5 and TRBJ1-1; 10 nucleotides agree with TRBD1. With 1 base clipped from V and 7 bases from J, the junction kept 6 bases outside the gene matches. Germline assignment: CDR1 MNHEY and CDR2 SVGAGI. This CDR3 is 15 amino acids long. The DNA for the CDR3 is TGTGCCAGCAGTTACTGGGGGACAGGGGCTAGTGAAGCTTTCTTT. This encodes CASSYWGTGASEAFF.

V is TRBV20-1 and J is TRBJ1-5; D may be TRBD1 (5 bases). Trimming removed 5 bases at V and 9 bases at J, with 11 bases between. This CDR3 is 11 amino acids long. Germline CDR1 is DFQATT and CDR2 is SNEGSKA (reference sequence). This chain's CDR3 is CSAGGVGPQHF. CDR3 bases: TGCAGTGCTGGGGGAGTGGGGCCCCAGCATTTT.

This chain connects TRBV4-2 to TRBJ2-2; D gene unclear. The V gene's germline CDR1 is LGHNA and CDR2 YNFKEQ. This CDR3 is 15 amino acids long. Deletions cut 0 bases from V and 2 bases from J, with 7 bases between. The CDR3 loop is CASSQEPANTGELFF. Written as DNA, the CDR3 is TGTGCCAGCAGCCAAGAGCCGGCCAACACCGGGGAGCTGTTTTTT.

In its sample, this clone was seen once. The genes are TRBV28 and TRBJ2-1, with TRBD2 identical over 10 bases. CDR3 size: 15 residues. Germline trimming cut 8 bases from V and 8 bases from J; bases unmatched to any gene: 12. Looked up from germline, CDR1 is MDHEN and CDR2 is SYDVKM. DNA of the CDR3: TGTGCCAGCCTGGGCATAGCGGGAGGTATCCATGAGCAGTTCTTC. As protein: CASLGIAGGIHEQFF.

This clone was detected once. The chain employs TRBV30 and TRBJ2-1, with 12 bases identical to TRBD2. Per the germline V gene, CDR1 is GTSNPN and CDR2 is SVGIG (reference sequence). This CDR3 region has 12 residues. Unmatched junction bases numbered 6, after V lost 4 bases and J lost 14 bases. CDR3 protein: CAWKTSGGGKFF. CDR3 coding DNA: TGTGCCTGGAAGACTAGCGGGGGTGGTAAGTTCTTC. The full variable domain, completed using reference TRBV30 and TRBJ2-1, is SQTIHQWPATLVQPVGSPLSLECTVEGTSNPNLYWYRQAAGRGLQLLFYSVGIGQISSEVPQNLSASRPQDRQFILSSKKLLLSDSGFYLCAWKTSGGGKFFGPGTRLTVL.

The rearrangement links TRBV18 to TRBJ2-5, with 7 bases aligning to TRBD2. Germline V gene lookup returns CDR1 KGHSH and CDR2 LQKENI. The CDR3 runs to 14 residues. Trimming removed 4 bases from V and 5 bases from J; junction bases left unmatched: 7. CDR3 nucleotide sequence: TGTGCCAGCTCACACCAACTAGCGAGGGAGACCCAGTACTTC. This translates into CASSHQLARETQYF.

V and J are TRBV6-6 and TRBJ2-7; 11 bases map to TRBD2. The CDR3 totals 14 residues. Trimming took 4 bases from V and 6 from J; bases not matched to a gene: 5. Looked up from germline, CDR1 is MNHNY and CDR2 is SVGAGI (reference sequence). The CDR3, as DNA: TGTGCCAGCAGTTTACTAGCGGGAGAGAGCGAGCAGTACTTC. This translates into CASSLLAGESEQYF.

Of note for this clone: The sample carries other DNA sequences with the same CDR3. Here the CDR3 DNA reads TGCGCCAGCAGCTTGGGGTCATACTACGAGCAGTACTTC. This gives the protein CASSLGSYYEQYF. The chain is built from TRBV5-1 and TRBJ2-7; no firm D call. The CDR3 spans 13 residues. CDR1 SGHRS and CDR2 YFSETQ come from the germline V gene. Trimming left V 0 bases short and J 3 bases short, with 7 bases between.

The V and J genes are TRBV7-2 and TRBJ2-5, with TRBD2 matching over 7 bases. CDR3 length equals 15 residues. After removal of 4 bases from V and 4 bases from J, the junction contained 9 bases not matched to a gene. CDR1 is SGHTA, CDR2 FQGNSA, per germline. CDR3 coding DNA: TGTGCCAGCAGCTACCAGGGAGGGACCGGAGAGACCCAGTACTTC. Translating it yields CASSYQGGTGETQYF.

The chain is built from TRBV6-1 and TRBJ1-5; D not resolved. With 4 bases removed from V and 7 bases from J, the gap between germline ends came to 17 bases. CDR3 size: 15 residues. Germline V gene sequence: CDR1 MNHNS, CDR2 SASEGT. Written as DNA, the CDR3 is TGTGCCAGCAGTGGAATAAGTAGGGCATGGCAGCCCCAGCATTTT. As protein: CASSGISRAWQPQHF.

As regards this clone: Other nucleotide sequences from this sample produce the same CDR3. The J gene is TRBJ2-1, the V gene TRBV5-1; D is uncertain. This CDR3 has 12 amino acids. Germline CDR1 and CDR2: SGHRS and YFSETQ. Trimming shortened V by 4 bases and J by 6 bases, and 8 bases separated the two germline ends. The CDR3, as DNA: TGCGCCAGCAGCGTCCAGAGCAATGAGCAGTTCTTC. It codes for CASSVQSNEQFF.

The chain has TRBV28 and TRBJ1-1; D ambiguous. The CDR3 totals 13 residues. Germline V CDR1 and CDR2: MDHEN, SYDVKM. Trimming took 3 bases from V and 4 from J, leaving 9 bases between them. CDR3 in DNA: TGTGCCAGCAGTTTTGGAGGGTCCACTGAAGCTTTCTTT. The encoded protein is CASSFGGSTEAFF.

The J gene is TRBJ1-2, the V gene TRBV7-8; 10 bases are a match to TRBD1. The CDR3 covers 16 residues. Germline assignment: CDR1 SGHVS and CDR2 FQNEAQ. The ends lost 5 bases at V and 4 bases at J; junction bases unmatched: 10. CDR3 region: CASSPLTGGASYGYTF. In nucleotides, the CDR3 is TGTGCCAGCAGCCCCCTGACAGGGGGCGCAAGCTATGGCTACACCTTC.

The chain recombines TRBV7-3 with TRBJ2-1, with 13 bases matching TRBD2. CDR3 length equals 16 residues. The junction had 10 bases not matched to a gene; V was cut back by 4 bases and J by 10 bases. Germline V gives CDR1 SGHTA, CDR2 FQGTGA. CDR3 residues: CASSSPTSGRAREQFF. CDR3 DNA sequence: TGTGCCAGCAGCTCCCCAACTAGCGGGAGGGCCCGGGAGCAGTTCTTC.

The CDR3 region is CASDGVSGREFF. As DNA, the CDR3 is TGTGCCAGCGATGGGGTTAGCGGGAGGGAGTTCTTC. The J gene is TRBJ2-1, the V gene TRBV6-1; 11 nucleotides agree with TRBD2. This CDR3 is built from 12 residues. Per the germline V gene, CDR1 is MNHNS and CDR2 is SASEGT. Trimming took 8 bases from V and 14 from J; bases not matched to a gene: 8.

The rearrangement joins TRBV5-6 to TRBJ1-3; D gene ambiguous. The CDR3 loop spans 16 amino acids. Per the germline V gene, CDR1 is SGHDT and CDR2 is YYEEEE. Trimming took off 0 bases at V and 2 bases at J, with 12 bases between the two ends. In DNA, the CDR3 is TGTGCCAGCAGCTTGGGTCCGGCAGAGGCTGGAAACACCATATATTTT. It specifies CASSLGPAEAGNTIYF.

The chain uses TRBV29-1 and TRBJ1-1; possibly TRBD1 for D (5 bases). V gave up 7 bases and J gave up 4 bases, with 16 bases separating them. Germline lookup yields CDR1 SQVTM and CDR2 ANQGSEA. The CDR3 is 13 residues long. Here the CDR3 reads CSATYGGGTEAFF. Written as DNA, the CDR3 is TGCAGCGCCACCTATGGGGGGGGCACTGAAGCTTTCTTT.

J is TRBJ2-1 and V is TRBV19, with TRBD2 matching 10 bases. Looked up from germline, CDR1 is LNHDA and CDR2 is SQIVND (reference sequence). V shed 7 bases and J 4 bases; nucleotides not matched to a gene: 10. CDR3 size: 16 residues. The CDR3 DNA reads TGTGCCAGTAAACCCTTAGCGGGAGGTTCATACAATGAGCAGTTCTTC. Translation: CASKPLAGGSYNEQFF.

The CDR3 loop reads CASNGLYTEAFF. The DNA of the CDR3 is TGTGCCAGCAATGGACTCTACACTGAAGCTTTCTTT. The chain couples TRBV6-1 to TRBJ1-1; D unresolved. This CDR3 is 12 amino acids long. V shed 7 bases and J shed 3 bases, with 9 bases lying between them. CDR1 MNHNS and CDR2 SASEGT come from the germline V gene.